The subject of this entry is one TCR beta chain. At one end the junction does not follow the germline gene, possibly because of a read error. The sample originates from a study of blood T cell repertoires in COVID-19. Looking at the study overall: COVID-19 samples from acute and convalescent phases originated in the United States, Italy and Spain. In each case, the material was cDNA or gDNA derived from T cells, B-cell-depleted T cells, or PBMCs.

Produced via immunoSEQ multiplex PCR; TCRdb's table is partial and in-frame only. Here the sample spans about 76,000 clones, roughly three quarters being singletons. Germline V lookup: CDR1 LGHDT, CDR2 YNNKEL (reference sequence). The CDR3 spans 13 residues. The V call is TRBV3-1 (or the pseudogene TRBV3-2), the J call TRBJ1-2; TRBD1 matches 11 bases. The receptor was isolated from a man aged 65 to 79 with acute or convalescent COVID-19. Sequenced input: peripheral blood. The CDR3 sequence is CASSRTRDRGTRF. The CDR3, as DNA: TGTGCCAGCAGCCGTACCCGGGACAGGGGGACGCGCTTC.